Detailed here is one TCR beta chain. Its specificity is not known. The sample comes from a study of cytomegalovirus exposure and HLA in healthy donors. Study information: HLA-typed donors were the source of approximately 85 million unique TCRs held in an early data release. Broader study findings: Most TCR beta V segments were productive about 90% or about 30% of the time in an earlier analysis. Generally TCR sequences proved uncommon, though certain public TCRs appeared in numerous donors. Prediction of most subjects' HLA-A and HLA-B alleles by TCR beta sequences was reportedly accurate.

It was with 60 Vbeta and 13 Jbeta primers that the PCR ran. The repertoire was sequenced with immunoSEQ multiplex PCR; TCRdb's copy has only in-frame clones and lacks some. The sample holds over 150,000 clones; approximately 73% are singletons and the top ten take roughly 5.2%. CDR3 length equals 14 residues. Germline values: CDR1 SNHLY, CDR2 FYNNEI. V shed 3 bases and J shed 5 bases, with 13 bases lying between them. This rearrangement joins TRBV2 to TRBJ1-1; D may be TRBD1 (6 bases). The TCR was taken from a woman aged 18-35 years in good health and CMV-seropositive. Specimen: PBMCs. CDR3 sequence (DNA): TGTGCCAGCAGTGATCGGGACACATGGACTGAAGCTTTCTTT. It specifies CASSDRDTWTEAFF.